This T cell receptor beta chain came from a study of CD8+ T cells in alopecia areata. CDR1 is ENHRY and CDR2 is SYGVKD in the germline V gene. This CDR3 spans 15 amino acids. V was clipped by 3 bases and J by 2 bases; unmatched bases: 6. Reverse transcribed after extraction, RNA yielded cDNA as the sequencing template. TCRdb's table, derived via immunoSEQ multiplex PCR, lists solely in-frame clones and lacks some. The profile shows fewer than 250,000 clones, 50% to 60% of them singletons. Treatment: oral pan-JAK inhibitor, 5-10 mg twice daily. Here the sequenced sample was CD4+ T cells sorted from blood, taken at week 4, from a patient treated with tofacitinib. The J gene is TRBJ1-1, the V gene TRBV10-3; 7 positions agree with TRBD1. The TCR originated in a human donor with alopecia areata. This CDR3 is CAISESGTVNTEAFF. The CDR3 coding sequence is TGTGCCATCAGTGAATCAGGGACAGTTAACACTGAAGCTTTCTTT.